The 32 T cell receptor beta chains reported below all come from one sample, sequenced in a study of cytomegalovirus exposure and HLA in healthy donors. The PCR used 60 Vbeta and 13 Jbeta primers. Clones were sequenced by immunoSEQ multiplex PCR, and TCRdb holds only the in-frame ones, with some missing. The sample records more than 100,000 clones, about two thirds being singletons. The sample was PBMCs. The receptors derive from a man aged 50-60 years in good health and CMV-seropositive.

The rearrangement uses TRBV6-5 and TRBJ2-5; TRBD2 matches at 9 bases. The J call is doubtful: the DNA matches TRBJ2-7 better. CDR3 length: 15 amino acids. Per germline, CDR1 MNHEY and CDR2 SVGAGI. The CDR3 loop is CASSLQASGVDEQYF. CDR3 DNA sequence: TGTGCCAGCAGTTTGCAGGCTAGCGGGGTCGACGAGCAGTACTTC.

A word on this clone: The junction does not match germline at one end; this may be a read error. The V call is TRBV5-1, the J call TRBJ1-4; no clear D. The germline gives CDR1 SGHRS, CDR2 YFSETQ. There are 15 residues in the CDR3. CDR3 sequence reads: CASSFGSPTTEKLFF. The CDR3 coding sequence is TGCGCCAGCAGCTTCGGGTCCCCAACTACTGAAAAACTGTTTTTT.

The rearrangement links TRBV5-1 to TRBJ2-6, with TRBD1 matching over 8 bases. V trimming: 3 bases; J trimming: 2 bases; junction bases outside the gene matches: 7. The CDR3 covers 17 residues. In germline, CDR1 is SGHRS, CDR2 YFSETQ. CDR3 region: CASSSTLQGAGANVLTF. CDR3 bases: TGCGCCAGCAGCTCAACCTTACAGGGGGCTGGGGCCAACGTCCTGACTTTC.

CDR3 loop: CASSQVGAGELFF. The CDR3 nucleotides are TGTGCCAGCAGCCAAGTCGGAGCCGGGGAGCTGTTTTTT. The chain employs TRBV4-2 and TRBJ2-2; D remains ambiguous. The CDR3 totals 13 residues. Germline loops: CDR1 LGHNA, CDR2 YNFKEQ. V lost 1 base and J 6 bases, leaving 6 bases between the germline ends.

This chain joins TRBV18 and TRBJ2-7; 7 bases line up with TRBD1. CDR1 and CDR2 from the germline V gene are KGHSH and LQKENI. This CDR3 is 14 amino acids long. J was trimmed by 3 bases and V by 4 bases; bases with no gene match: 6. The CDR3 region is CASSLDRDSYEQYF. Written as DNA, the CDR3 is TGTGCCAGCTCACTGGATAGGGACAGCTACGAGCAGTACTTC.

This clone has just one count. The V gene is TRBV28, the J gene TRBJ2-2, with TRBD2 matching over 8 bases. This CDR3 has 15 residues. Germline V gene data show CDR1 as MDHEN and CDR2 as SYDVKM. The V segment lost 6 bases and the J segment 6 bases; nucleotides outside the gene matches: 9. CDR3 bases: TGTGCCAGCAGCCGGGGGGGGAGTAGGCCCGGGGAGCTGTTTTTT. Translated, it gives CASSRGGSRPGELFF.

This clone was observed a single time. V usage is TRBV6-1 and J usage is TRBJ2-7, with D possibly being TRBD1 (6 bases). Per germline, CDR1 MNHNS and CDR2 SASEGT. This CDR3 spans 14 amino acids. Deletions cut 10 bases from V and 1 base from J, with 17 bases between. The CDR3 DNA sequence: TGTGCCACTCTATGGGGGACAAATTCCTACGAGCAGTACTTC. Its protein product is CATLWGTNSYEQYF.

The genes are TRBV28 and TRBJ1-6; D call uncertain. The CDR3 has 12 amino acids. Germline CDR1 MDHEN, CDR2 SYDVKM. The V end was cut by 4 bases, the J end by 10 bases, with 8 bases between. The CDR3 nucleotides are TGTGCCAGCAGTTCGCTCCTATCACCCCTCCACTTT. Encoded protein: CASSSLLSPLHF.

The J gene is TRBJ2-5, the V gene TRBV19; 7 bases line up with TRBD1. The end of the DNA fits TRBJ2-7 better, so the J call may be wrong. The V gene's germline CDR1 is LNHDA and CDR2 SQIVND (reference sequence). This CDR3 has 15 amino acids. The CDR3 sequence is CASSSLTGKIHEQYF. The CDR3 DNA reads TGTGCCAGTAGTAGTCTGACAGGGAAGATCCACGAGCAGTACTTC.

This chain connects TRBV2 to TRBJ2-1, with no clear D. The V and J ends lost 3 bases and 10 bases respectively, with 4 bases between them. This CDR3 comprises 10 residues. Germline CDR1 is SNHLY and CDR2 is FYNNEI. CDR3 DNA sequence: TGTGCCAGCAGTGACGGGGAGCAGTTCTTC. It is translated as CASSDGEQFF. The entire variable domain, with the rest obtained from reference TRBV2 and TRBJ2-1, is as follows: EPEVTQTPSHQVTQMGQEVILRCVPISNHLYFYWYRQILGQKVEFLVSFYNNEISEKSEIFDDQFSVERPDGSNFTLKIRSTKLEDSAMYFCASSDGEQFFGPGTRLTVL.

Only a few counts were recorded for this clone. J is TRBJ2-3 and V is TRBV12-5, with D unresolved. CDR3 length: 11 amino acids. Trimming cost V 6 bases and J 9 bases, with 10 bases left between them. Germline CDR1 is LGHNT and CDR2 is FRNRAP. CDR3 protein: CASGPVSTQYF. DNA of the CDR3: TGTGCTAGTGGCCCCGTCTCCACGCAGTATTTT. The whole variable domain, remainder taken from reference TRBV12-5 and TRBJ2-3, is DARVTQTPRHKVTEMGQEVTMRCQPILGHNTVFWYRQTMMQGLELLAYFRNRAPLDDSGMPKDRFSAEMPDATLATLKIQPSEPRDSAVYFCASGPVSTQYFGPGTRLTVL.

In this sample, this clone turned up a few times. This chain uses TRBV5-1 with TRBJ2-2; 13 bases match TRBD2. Germline lookup yields CDR1 SGHRS and CDR2 YFSETQ. The CDR3 runs to 18 residues. V was pared by 2 bases and J by 6 bases, with 10 bases of the junction left unmatched. The CDR3 DNA reads TGCGCCAGCAGCTTTGGAATACTAGCGGGAGGGACCTCCGGGGAGCTGTTTTTT. Encoded protein: CASSFGILAGGTSGELFF. The whole variable domain, remainder taken from reference TRBV5-1 and TRBJ2-2, is KAGVTQTPRYLIKTRGQQVTLSCSPISGHRSVSWYQQTPGQGLQFLFEYFSETQRNKGNFPGRFSGRQFSNSRSEMNVSTLELGDSALYLCASSFGILAGGTSGELFFGEGSRLTVL.

The V call is TRBV5-6, the J call TRBJ1-5; 7 nucleotides match TRBD1. The J segment lost 4 bases and the V segment lost 0 bases, leaving 16 bases of the junction unmatched. CDR3 length equals 19 residues. Germline V gives CDR1 SGHDT, CDR2 YYEEEE. The CDR3 sequence: CASSLGPPGQQNLNQPQHF. The CDR3 DNA sequence: TGTGCCAGCAGCTTGGGCCCTCCGGGACAGCAGAATTTGAATCAGCCCCAGCATTTT.

This clone has a single count. The chain carries TRBV11-2 and TRBJ2-7; tentatively, D is TRBD1 (6 bases). The CDR3 runs 15 residues. V dropped 5 bases and J dropped 2 bases, with 16 bases sitting between them. Germline CDR1 is SGHAT and CDR2 is FQNNGV. The CDR3: CASSQRGIGPYEQYF. CDR3 coding DNA: TGTGCCAGCAGCCAGAGGGGGATTGGGCCCTACGAGCAGTACTTC.

This chain connects TRBV19 to TRBJ2-6, with D possibly TRBD1 on 6 matching bases. Trimming took off 6 bases at V and 4 bases at J, with 10 bases between the two ends. CDR3 size: 14 residues. Germline assignment: CDR1 LNHDA and CDR2 SQIVND (reference sequence). CDR3 amino acids: CASRKQGGANVLTF. CDR3 sequence (DNA): TGTGCCAGTAGGAAACAGGGCGGGGCCAACGTCCTGACTTTC.

The DNA of the CDR3 is TGTGCCAGCAGTCTCATGGGCAGGGACATAAGTGAAGCTTTCTTT. It specifies CASSLMGRDISEAFF. V is TRBV6-1 and J is TRBJ1-1, with a possible D match to TRBD1 (6 bases). Per germline, CDR1 MNHNS and CDR2 SASEGT. The CDR3 has 15 residues. V dropped 5 bases and J dropped 7 bases, with 20 bases sitting between them.

This chain connects TRBV5-6 to TRBJ2-1, with 9 nucleotides matching TRBD1. The CDR3 sequence is 11 residues long. The germline CDR1 and CDR2 sequences are SGHDT and YYEEEE. V lost 3 bases to trimming and J lost 15 bases; unmatched junction nucleotides: 4. In DNA, the CDR3 is TGTGCCAGCAGCTCGGGACAGGGCCGGTTCTTC. It encodes CASSSGQGRFF.

This clone was seen once. V gene TRBV11-2 combines with J gene TRBJ2-1; perhaps TRBD2 as D (5 bases). Trimming took off 1 base at V and 15 bases at J, with 16 bases between the two ends. The CDR3 is made up of 13 amino acids. CDR1 SGHAT and CDR2 FQNNGV come from the germline V gene. The CDR3 nucleotides are TGTGCCAGCAGCTTAGTTGCCGGAATCCGGGGGTTCTTC. It is translated as CASSLVAGIRGFF.

In DNA form, the CDR3 reads TGTGCCAGTAGAGTTGTGGGGGCAAGAAATGAGCAGTTCTTC. This translates into CASRVVGARNEQFF. The gene calls are TRBV19 and TRBJ2-1, with D possibly TRBD1 on 6 matching bases. Germline V gene lookup returns CDR1 LNHDA and CDR2 SQIVND (reference sequence). The CDR3 length is 14 residues. V shed 6 bases and J shed 7 bases, with 16 bases lying between them.

This sequence joins TRBV5-4 and TRBJ1-4, with D perhaps matching TRBD1 (6 bases). Trimming left V 3 bases short and J 7 bases short, with 13 bases between. This CDR3 spans 14 amino acids. Germline V CDR1 and CDR2: SGHNT, YYREEE (reference sequence). The CDR3 DNA is TGTGCCAGCAGCTCCGAGGGGGAGGGTGAAAAACTGTTTTTT. Translating it yields CASSSEGEGEKLFF.

This clone has just a few counts. The chain couples TRBV9 to TRBJ2-2; no reliable D call. Germline lookup yields CDR1 SGDLS and CDR2 YYNGEE. The CDR3 contains 13 residues. V lost 4 bases to trimming and J lost 9 bases, with 13 bases between them. The CDR3 DNA is TGTGCCAGCAGCCCCCGCCAGTGGCGGGAGCTGTTTTTT. Its protein is CASSPRQWRELFF.

The chain has TRBV12-5 and TRBJ2-1, with TRBD1 identical over 9 bases. Germline V gene lookup returns CDR1 LGHNT and CDR2 FRNRAP. With V trimmed by 6 bases and J by 5 bases, 5 bases remained unmatched. The CDR3 is made up of 14 amino acids. The CDR3 DNA reads TGTGCTAGTGGGTCGGGACAGGGTGACAATGAGCAGTTCTTC. Its translation: CASGSGQGDNEQFF.

The chain recombines TRBV6-1 with TRBJ2-1; 9 bases line up with TRBD2. CDR3 length: 15 residues. V trimming: 2 bases; J trimming: 3 bases; junction bases outside the gene matches: 2. Germline lookup yields CDR1 MNHNS and CDR2 SASEGT. The chain's CDR3 is CASSELAGDYNEQFF. In DNA, the CDR3 is TGTGCCAGCAGTGAATTAGCGGGAGACTACAATGAGCAGTTCTTC.

This clone has a handful of counts. The chain carries TRBV5-1 and TRBJ1-4; D is possibly TRBD1 (5 bases). V lost 0 bases, J lost 5 bases, and 17 bases lay in between. In germline, CDR1 is SGHRS, CDR2 YFSETQ. The length of the CDR3 is 17 residues. The CDR3 coding sequence is TGCGCCAGCAGCTTGGTGGGGCAGGAAAGATTCAATGAAAAACTGTTTTTT. It translates to CASSLVGQERFNEKLFF. Supplemented by reference TRBV5-1 and TRBJ1-4, the full variable domain reads KAGVTQTPRYLIKTRGQQVTLSCSPISGHRSVSWYQQTPGQGLQFLFEYFSETQRNKGNFPGRFSGRQFSNSRSEMNVSTLELGDSALYLCASSLVGQERFNEKLFFGSGTQLSVL.

Note on this clone: One end of the junction varies from germline; a read error may be responsible. The J gene is TRBJ2-6, the V gene TRBV7-9; TRBD1 matches at 7 bases. The CDR3 extends over 17 amino acids. Germline V gene data show CDR1 as SEHNR and CDR2 as FQNEAQ (reference sequence). The CDR3 nucleotides read TGTTCCAGCAGCCCCACTCAAACAGGGGCTGGGGCCAACGTCCTGACTTTC. Translated, it gives CSSSPTQTGAGANVLTF.

The V and J genes are TRBV18 and TRBJ1-5, with unresolved D. The germline V gene has CDR1 KGHSH and CDR2 LQKENI. This CDR3 has 16 residues. V lost 0 bases and J 3 bases, leaving 12 bases between the germline ends. The chain's CDR3 is CASSPPDGEANQPQHF. As DNA, the CDR3 is TGTGCCAGCTCACCACCGGATGGAGAGGCCAATCAGCCCCAGCATTTT.

This chain joins TRBV19 and TRBJ1-5; D is ambiguous. This CDR3 region has 13 residues. Germline CDR1 and CDR2: LNHDA and SQIVND (reference sequence). Trimming took off 9 bases at V and 4 bases at J, with 13 bases between the two ends. CDR3 in amino acids: CASWAGGNQPQHF. The CDR3, as DNA: TGTGCCAGCTGGGCAGGAGGAAATCAGCCCCAGCATTTT. Variable domain in full (rest from reference TRBV19 and TRBJ1-5): DGGITQSPKYLFRKEGQNVTLSCEQNLNHDAMYWYRQDPGQGLRLIYYSQIVNDFQKGDIAEGYSVSREKKESFPLTVTSAQKNPTAFYLCASWAGGNQPQHFGDGTRLSIL.

In this sample, this clone turned up once. V gene TRBV5-5 combines with J gene TRBJ2-7; weak D call: TRBD1 (5 bases). V lost 0 bases, J lost 3 bases, and 13 bases lay in between. Per germline, CDR1 SGHKS and CDR2 YYEKEE (reference sequence). The CDR3 consists of 15 residues. CDR3 in DNA: TGTGCCAGCAGCTTGGCCTTAGGGGAACTCTACGAGCAGTACTTC. It yields the protein CASSLALGELYEQYF.

The V and J genes are TRBV7-7 and TRBJ2-7; the D gene is possibly TRBD1 (6 bases). The CDR3 consists of 13 residues. The V end was cut by 6 bases, the J end by 6 bases, with 15 bases between. Germline V gene sequence: CDR1 SSHAT, CDR2 FNYEAQ (reference sequence). The chain's CDR3 is CASSRGTYGEQYF. In nucleotides, the CDR3 is TGTGCCAGCAGTAGGGGGACCTACGGCGAGCAGTACTTC. Combining the CDR3 with reference TRBV7-7 and TRBJ2-7 gives the whole variable domain GAGVSQSPRYKVTKRGQDVTLRCDPISSHATLYWYQQALGQGPEFLTYFNYEAQPDKSGLPSDRFSAERPEGSISTLTIQRTEQRDSAMYRCASSRGTYGEQYFGPGTRLTVT.

This clone was seen only once. This chain links TRBV5-6 with TRBJ2-5; 9 nucleotides align to TRBD1. Germline CDR1 SGHDT, CDR2 YYEEEE. J lost 6 bases, V lost 1 base, and 10 bases had no gene match. The CDR3 extends over 16 amino acids. The CDR3 bases are TGTGCCAGCAGCTTGCCCGGGACAGGGAGTAGAAAGACCCAGTACTTC. Its translation is CASSLPGTGSRKTQYF.

The chain is built from TRBV5-1 and TRBJ2-5; perhaps TRBD1 as D (6 bases). V was pared by 4 bases and J by 4 bases, with 17 bases between. Germline-derived CDR1 and CDR2 are SGHRS and YFSETQ. The CDR3 has 15 residues. The CDR3 nucleotides read TGCGCCAGCAGCCCCATAGACAGGCTAGGAGAGACCCAGTACTTC. This translates into CASSPIDRLGETQYF.

Remarks on this clone: A read error may produce the germline difference seen at one junction end. The chain is built from TRBV11-2 and TRBJ2-1, with D perhaps TRBD1 (6 bases). The germline V gene has CDR1 SGHAT and CDR2 FQNNGV. The CDR3 sequence is 12 residues long. The CDR3, as DNA: TGTGCCAGCAGCCGCACAGGGCTGGGCCCGATCTTC. Translating it yields CASSRTGLGPIF.